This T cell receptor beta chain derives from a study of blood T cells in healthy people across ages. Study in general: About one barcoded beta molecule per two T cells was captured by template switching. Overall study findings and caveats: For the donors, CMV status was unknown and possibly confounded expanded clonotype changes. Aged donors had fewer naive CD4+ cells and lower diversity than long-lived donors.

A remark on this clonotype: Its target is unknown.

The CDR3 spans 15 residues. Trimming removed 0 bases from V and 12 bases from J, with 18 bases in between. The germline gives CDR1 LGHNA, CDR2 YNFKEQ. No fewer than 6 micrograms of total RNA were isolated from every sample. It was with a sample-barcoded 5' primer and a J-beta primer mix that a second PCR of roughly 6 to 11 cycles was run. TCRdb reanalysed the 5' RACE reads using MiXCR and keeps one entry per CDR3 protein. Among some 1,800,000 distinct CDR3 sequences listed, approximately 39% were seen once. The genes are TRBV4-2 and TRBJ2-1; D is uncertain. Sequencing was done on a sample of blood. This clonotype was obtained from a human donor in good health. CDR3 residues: CASSQDLRASGVQFF. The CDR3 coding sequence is TGTGCCAGCAGCCAAGACCTTCGAGCGTCTGGGGTGCAGTTCTTC.